These 22 T cell receptor beta chains were all obtained from the same sample, sequenced in a study of OX40 agonist ivuxolimab in advanced cancers. Generated by immunoSEQ multiplex PCR, the TCRdb table keeps only in-frame clones and is missing some. The repertoire holds approximately 67,000 clones, approximately 81% seen once, with roughly 2% in the top ten. The sample consisted of CD4+ or CD8+ T cells sorted from blood, taken in a trial of the OX40 agonist ivuxolimab. Receptor source: an adult with an advanced solid tumor such as melanoma, head and neck, liver or kidney cancer.

The chain joins TRBV2 to TRBJ2-3; TRBD2 might be the D (6 bases). CDR1 SNHLY and CDR2 FYNNEI come from the germline V gene. CDR3 size: 15 residues. Trimming took 1 base from V and 0 from J, leaving 8 bases between them. The chain's CDR3 is CASSEGGDSTDTQYF. CDR3 sequence (DNA): TGTGCCAGCAGTGAAGGGGGGGACAGCACAGATACGCAGTATTTT.

This chain joins TRBV18 and TRBJ2-5; D might be TRBD1 or TRBD2, each matching 5 bases. The CDR3 contains 15 residues. V lost 3 bases and J 5 bases, leaving 16 bases between the germline ends. The germline V gene encodes CDR1 KGHSH and CDR2 LQKENI. The chain's CDR3 is CASSPPAREGETQYF. CDR3 DNA: TGTGCCAGCTCACCCCCAGCCCGCGAGGGGGAGACCCAGTACTTC.

The chain combines TRBV28 with TRBJ1-4; D gene uncertain. CDR3 length equals 11 residues. Looked up from germline, CDR1 is MDHEN and CDR2 is SYDVKM. V lost 6 bases, J lost 4 bases, and 3 bases lay in between. The CDR3 here is CASSDNEKLFF. CDR3 nucleotides: TGTGCCAGCAGCGATAATGAAAAACTGTTTTTT.

This clone showed up just once. The chain uses TRBV7-9 and TRBJ1-2; no reliable D call. Germline CDR1 SEHNR, CDR2 FQNEAQ (reference sequence). V was shortened by 4 bases and J by 5 bases, with 20 bases between the two germline ends. The CDR3 has 16 residues. The DNA of the CDR3 is TGTGCCAGCAGCTCCCCCAGCCGAATCTCTTTATATGGCTACACCTTC. Translation gives CASSSPSRISLYGYTF. Together with reference TRBV7-9 and TRBJ1-2, the CDR3 gives the full variable domain: DTGVSQNPRHKITKRGQNVTFRCDPISEHNRLYWYRQTLGQGPEFLTYFQNEAQLEKSRLLSDRFSAERPKGSFSTLEIQRTEQGDSAMYLCASSSPSRISLYGYTFGSGTRLTVV.

The CDR3 DNA follows: TGTGCCAGCACCTTGGGCGGGGAGCTGTTTTTT. Translating gives CASTLGGELFF. The chain has TRBV2 and TRBJ2-2; D is uncertain. The CDR3 spans 11 residues. The germline V and J ends were trimmed by 7 bases and 7 bases, with 7 bases remaining between them. CDR1 is SNHLY and CDR2 is FYNNEI in the germline V gene. Drawing the rest from reference TRBV2 and TRBJ2-2, the complete variable domain is EPEVTQTPSHQVTQMGQEVILRCVPISNHLYFYWYRQILGQKVEFLVSFYNNEISEKSEIFDDQFSVERPDGSNFTLKIRSTKLEDSAMYFCASTLGGELFFGEGSRLTVL.

V usage is TRBV12-5 and J usage is TRBJ1-2, with D hard to call. V dropped 7 bases and J dropped 4 bases, with 13 bases sitting between them. Germline CDR1 is LGHNT and CDR2 is FRNRAP. CDR3 size: 13 residues. CDR3 protein: CASAPGAGYGYTF. CDR3 in DNA: TGTGCTAGTGCCCCGGGCGCCGGCTATGGCTACACCTTC.

The chain links TRBV9 to TRBJ2-1, with 14 bases identical to TRBD2. The CDR3 length is 17 residues. V shed 4 bases, J shed 3 bases, and the junction held 6 bases outside the gene matches. Germline V gene sequence: CDR1 SGDLS, CDR2 YYNGEE. The CDR3 DNA follows: TGTGCCAGCAGCTTATCCGGGACTAGCGGGAGCTACAATGAGCAGTTCTTC. It translates to CASSLSGTSGSYNEQFF.

This chain uses TRBV2 with TRBJ2-3, with D possibly TRBD2 on 5 matching bases. CDR1 SNHLY and CDR2 FYNNEI come from the germline V gene. V lost 3 bases to trimming and J lost 0 bases, with 7 bases between them. The CDR3 is 14 residues long. CDR3 amino acids: CASSDRGSTDTQYF. The CDR3 DNA sequence: TGTGCCAGCAGTGACCGCGGGAGCACAGATACGCAGTATTTT.

The rearrangement links TRBV19 to TRBJ1-1; 12 nucleotides line up with TRBD1. The germline CDR1 and CDR2 sequences are LNHDA and SQIVND (reference sequence). The junction had 10 bases not matched to a gene; V was cut back by 7 bases and J by 1 base. The CDR3 extends over 17 amino acids. Here the CDR3 reads CASILGGQGAPNTEAFF. The CDR3 nucleotides read TGTGCCAGTATCCTGGGGGGACAGGGGGCCCCGAACACTGAAGCTTTCTTT.

The chain is built from TRBV6-4 and TRBJ2-2; TRBD2 aligns across 10 bases. The junction had 3 bases not matched to a gene; V was cut back by 2 bases and J by 3 bases. Per the germline V gene, CDR1 is MRHNA and CDR2 is SNTAGT. CDR3 length: 16 amino acids. The CDR3 nucleotides are TGTGCCAGCAGTGACGCTAGCGGGGGTTACACCGGGGAGCTGTTTTTT. It translates to CASSDASGGYTGELFF.

V gene TRBV5-6 combines with J gene TRBJ2-7; TRBD2 agrees at 10 bases. The CDR3 is 13 amino acids. V shed 7 bases, J shed 7 bases, and the junction held 8 bases outside the gene matches. Germline CDR1 reads SGHDT; CDR2 reads YYEEEE. The CDR3 region is CASGPLAGEEQYF. The DNA of the CDR3 is TGTGCCAGCGGACCTCTAGCGGGAGAGGAGCAGTACTTC.

This chain uses TRBV28 with TRBJ2-7, with D unclear. The CDR3 totals 14 residues. Germline assignment: CDR1 MDHEN and CDR2 SYDVKM. Trimming pared 6 bases from V and 2 bases from J, leaving 14 bases between. For the CDR3, the DNA is TGTGCCAGCAGCGCCCCGGACCCCCCCTACGAGCAGTACTTC. Protein sequence: CASSAPDPPYEQYF.

The chain has TRBV28 and TRBJ2-7; tentatively, D is TRBD1 (5 bases). There are 14 residues in the CDR3. Germline values: CDR1 MDHEN, CDR2 SYDVKM. V lost 7 bases to trimming and J lost 4 bases, with 17 bases between them. The CDR3 DNA follows: TGTGCCAGCACTAGAAGGACACCACCTTACGAGCAGTACTTC. Protein product: CASTRRTPPYEQYF. The whole variable domain, filled in from reference TRBV28 and TRBJ2-7, reads DVKVTQSSRYLVKRTGEKVFLECVQDMDHENMFWYRQDPGLGLRLIYFSYDVKMKEKGDIPEGYSVSREKKERFSLILESASTNQTSMYLCASTRRTPPYEQYFGPGTRLTVT.

This clone has only one observation. At one end, the junction sequence differs from germline, possibly due to a read error. The V and J genes are TRBV4-3 and TRBJ2-7, with D maybe TRBD2 (5 bases). The CDR3 is made up of 12 amino acids. Germline CDR1 reads LGHNA; CDR2 reads YSLEER. DNA of the CDR3: TGCGCCAGCAGCCAAGATGAGGGTCAGCCAAACTTC. As protein: CASSQDEGQPNF.

The rearrangement links TRBV4-1 to TRBJ2-7; TRBD2 matches at 10 bases. Germline trimming cut 2 bases from V and 6 bases from J; bases unmatched to any gene: 7. Germline CDR1 and CDR2: MGHRA and YSYEKL. The CDR3 extends over 15 amino acids. The CDR3 protein is CASSQSLAGVSEQYF. CDR3 bases: TGCGCCAGCAGCCAAAGCCTAGCGGGAGTAAGCGAGCAGTACTTC.

The chain joins TRBV6-7 to TRBJ2-2; D is uncertain. TRBV6-7 is treated as an ORF (open reading frame) with a function not yet certain. The V and J ends lost 2 bases and 8 bases respectively, with 9 bases between them. This CDR3 has 13 residues. The CDR3 nucleotides read TGTGCCAGCAGTTACCCCTATCAGGGGGAGCTGTTTTTT. Its translation: CASSYPYQGELFF.

The chain employs TRBV5-1 and TRBJ2-5; D possibly corresponds to TRBD2 (5 bases). The CDR3 has 13 residues. Between the trimmed V and J ends, which lost 3 bases and 4 bases, there was a span of 10 bases. CDR1 is SGHRS, CDR2 YFSETQ, per germline. CDR3 in DNA: TGCGCCAGCAGCTCCCCGGGGTCAGAGACCCAGTACTTC. Translated: CASSSPGSETQYF.

The chain combines TRBV2 with TRBJ2-5, with 9 bases fitting TRBD1. The V segment lost 7 bases and the J segment 4 bases; nucleotides outside the gene matches: 4. The CDR3 runs to 13 residues. Looked up from germline, CDR1 is SNHLY and CDR2 is FYNNEI. The DNA of the CDR3 is TGTGCCAGCAAGGACAGGGGACGAGAGACCCAGTACTTC. Protein product: CASKDRGRETQYF.

The rearrangement joins TRBV5-1 to TRBJ2-7, with D perhaps given as TRBD1 or TRBD2 (5 bases each). The CDR3 runs to 14 residues. CDR1 is SGHRS, CDR2 YFSETQ, per germline. The V end lost 4 bases, the J end lost 2 bases, and 13 bases lay between the germline ends. The CDR3 DNA reads as TGCGCCAGCAGCCCCGAGGGGCTGACCTACGAGCAGTACTTC. Protein product: CASSPEGLTYEQYF.

The rearrangement uses TRBV6-6 and TRBJ1-1; no firm D call. Germline values: CDR1 MNHNY, CDR2 SVGAGI (reference sequence). V dropped 0 bases and J dropped 6 bases, with 14 bases sitting between them. This CDR3 has 15 residues. In DNA, the CDR3 is TGTGCCAGCAGTTACTCAGGATCGTCCGTTTCTGAAGCTTTCTTT. Protein: CASSYSGSSVSEAFF.

This rearrangement joins TRBV7-8 to TRBJ1-1, with D unresolved. The V gene lost 1 base and the J gene lost 2 bases, with 17 bases spanning the gap. Germline-derived CDR1 and CDR2 are SGHVS and FQNEAQ. CDR3 length: 17 residues. Here the CDR3 reads CASSLEPGRTGNTEAFF. For the CDR3, the DNA is TGTGCCAGCAGCTTAGAGCCTGGCAGGACGGGAAACACTGAAGCTTTCTTT.

The V and J genes are TRBV6-5 and TRBJ2-7; 7 bases are shared with TRBD1. Trimming took 6 bases from V and 6 from J; bases not matched to a gene: 8. Germline V gene data show CDR1 as MNHEY and CDR2 as SVGAGI. This CDR3 comprises 13 residues. For the CDR3, the DNA is TGTGCCAGCAGACAGGGGACCGGAGCCGAGCAGTACTTC. It encodes CASRQGTGAEQYF.